This TCR beta chain was profiled in a study of CD8+ T cells in alopecia areata. Overall study context: Tofacitinib ran 6 to 18 months, followed by 6 months off drug. The share of scalp area affected provided the severity score for treated patients. Regarding the study as a whole: Scalp specimens additionally yield sequences from normal skin's resident alphabeta T cells.

Isolated RNA was reverse transcribed into cDNA used as the sequencing template. Only in-frame clones appear in the TCRdb table, and some are missing; sequencing was by immunoSEQ multiplex PCR. The sample lists around 86,000 clones, about three quarters seen once, with 17% in the top ten. The CDR3 covers 15 residues. Germline assignment: CDR1 SGHAT and CDR2 FQNNGV. Trimming removed 5 bases from V and 5 bases from J; junction bases left unmatched: 11. Treatment described: oral pan-JAK inhibitor, 5-10 mg twice daily. Peripheral blood samples and lesional scalp punch biopsies were obtained from alopecia areata patients. Comment on this clone: Its antigen is unknown.

The gene calls are TRBV11-2 and TRBJ2-7, with 8 bases that match TRBD1. The TCR comes from a human donor with alopecia areata. The sequencing used CD8+ T cells sorted from blood, collected at week 44, from a patient treated with tofacitinib. CDR3 in amino acids: CASSAGTGWYNEQYF. The DNA of the CDR3 is TGTGCCAGCAGCGCAGGGACAGGTTGGTACAACGAGCAGTACTTC.